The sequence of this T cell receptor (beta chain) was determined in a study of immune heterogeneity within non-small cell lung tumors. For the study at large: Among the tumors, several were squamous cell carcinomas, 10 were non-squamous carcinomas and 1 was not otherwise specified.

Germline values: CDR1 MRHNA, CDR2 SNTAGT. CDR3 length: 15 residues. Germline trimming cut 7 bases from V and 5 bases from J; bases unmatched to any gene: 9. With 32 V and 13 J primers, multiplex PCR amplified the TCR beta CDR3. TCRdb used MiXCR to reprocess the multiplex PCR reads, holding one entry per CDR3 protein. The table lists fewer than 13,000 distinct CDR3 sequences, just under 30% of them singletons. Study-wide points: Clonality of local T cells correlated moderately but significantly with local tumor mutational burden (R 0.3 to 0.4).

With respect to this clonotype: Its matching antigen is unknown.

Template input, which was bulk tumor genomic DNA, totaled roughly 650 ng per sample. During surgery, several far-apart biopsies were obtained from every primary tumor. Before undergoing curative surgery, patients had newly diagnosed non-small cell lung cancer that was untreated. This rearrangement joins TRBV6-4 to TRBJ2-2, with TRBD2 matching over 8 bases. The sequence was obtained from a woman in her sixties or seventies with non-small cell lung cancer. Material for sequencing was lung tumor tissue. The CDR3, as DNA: TGTGCCAGCATTGTAACTAGCGGTAATACCGGGGAGCTGTTTTTT. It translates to CASIVTSGNTGELFF.